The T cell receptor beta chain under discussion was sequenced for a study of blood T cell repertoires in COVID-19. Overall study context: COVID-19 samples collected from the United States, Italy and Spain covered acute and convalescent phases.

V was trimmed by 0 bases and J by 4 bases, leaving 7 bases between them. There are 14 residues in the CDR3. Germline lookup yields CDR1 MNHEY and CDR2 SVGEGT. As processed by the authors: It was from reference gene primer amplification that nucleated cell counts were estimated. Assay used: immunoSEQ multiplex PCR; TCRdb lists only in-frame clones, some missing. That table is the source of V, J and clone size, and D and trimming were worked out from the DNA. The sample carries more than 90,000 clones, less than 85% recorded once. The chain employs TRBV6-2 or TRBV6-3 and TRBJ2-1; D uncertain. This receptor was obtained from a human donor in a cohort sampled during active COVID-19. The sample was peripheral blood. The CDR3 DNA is TGTGCCAGCAGTTACTCCCTAATATACAATGAGCAGTTCTTC. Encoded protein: CASSYSLIYNEQFF.